This entry lists 30 T cell receptor beta chains sequenced from one sample in a study of blood T cell repertoires in COVID-19. Only in-frame clones appear in the TCRdb table, and some are missing; sequencing was by immunoSEQ multiplex PCR. This sample has under 250,000 clones, with roughly four fifths found just once. Sequencing was done on a sample of peripheral blood. The receptors were gathered from a woman between 35 and 50 years old with acute or convalescent COVID-19.

This clone was counted only a few times. V is TRBV6-6 and J is TRBJ2-1, with 10 bases identical to TRBD2. Germline V gene lookup returns CDR1 MNHNY and CDR2 SVGAGI (reference sequence). The CDR3 loop spans 16 amino acids. Losses at the gene ends were 6 bases for V and 6 bases for J; bases not matched to a gene: 11. The CDR3 sequence is CASSSLGLAESNEQFF. CDR3 DNA sequence: TGTGCCAGCAGCTCACTCGGACTAGCGGAGTCCAATGAGCAGTTCTTC.

The CDR3 loop reads CSVVAGADGYTF. As DNA, the CDR3 is TGCAGCGTTGTTGCGGGGGCGGATGGCTACACCTTC. The genes are TRBV29-1 and TRBJ1-2, with D maybe TRBD1 (6 bases). V lost 4 bases to trimming and J lost 6 bases, with 12 bases between them. The V gene's germline CDR1 is SQVTM and CDR2 ANQGSEA. The CDR3 totals 12 residues.

This clone appeared a few times. The chain has TRBV2 and TRBJ2-1; a weak D match, TRBD2 (5 bases). Germline V gene lookup returns CDR1 SNHLY and CDR2 FYNNEI. The CDR3 contains 17 residues. The germline V and J ends were trimmed by 5 bases and 1 base, with 18 bases remaining between them. CDR3 in DNA: TGTGCCAGCAGTCTCCGATTAAGCGGAACTTCCTACAATGAGCAGTTCTTC. Its translation is CASSLRLSGTSYNEQFF.

The sample holds a few counts of this clone. J is TRBJ1-1 and V is TRBV27; TRBD1 is a possible D gene (6 bases). Trimming shortened V by 5 bases and J by 1 base, and 11 bases separated the two germline ends. Germline lookup yields CDR1 MNHEY and CDR2 SMNVEV (reference sequence). The CDR3 runs to 14 residues. CDR3 nucleotide sequence: TGTGCCAGCAGTCTGGACAGAACGAACACTGAAGCTTTCTTT. Translating gives CASSLDRTNTEAFF.

The J gene is TRBJ2-3, the V gene TRBV6-1; D might be TRBD2 (6 bases). The CDR3 is 16 amino acids. V was cut by 2 bases and J by 0 bases, with 12 bases left in between. Germline-derived CDR1 and CDR2 are MNHNS and SASEGT. The CDR3 sequence is CASSERGGTSTDTQYF. The CDR3 DNA follows: TGTGCCAGCAGTGAAAGGGGCGGGACTAGCACAGATACGCAGTATTTT.

Remarks on this clone: This same CDR3 is encoded by further DNA sequences in the sample. This chain uses TRBV6-2 or TRBV6-3 with TRBJ2-7; TRBD2 is a possible D gene (6 bases). The CDR3 length is 13 residues. Germline CDR1 reads MNHEY; CDR2 reads SVGEGT. V was pared by 5 bases and J by 1 base, with 9 bases between. The CDR3 DNA follows: TGTGCCAGCAGTCTGGGACTTTCCTACGAGCAGTACTTC. This gives the protein CASSLGLSYEQYF.

CDR3: CASSFYEQGDYGYTF. CDR3 DNA: TGCGCCAGCAGCTTTTACGAACAGGGAGACTATGGCTACACCTTC. J is TRBJ1-2 and V is TRBV5-1, with D perhaps matching TRBD1 (6 bases). The CDR3 is 15 residues long. Trimming removed 2 bases at V and 3 bases at J, with 14 bases between. Germline V gives CDR1 SGHRS, CDR2 YFSETQ.

The CDR3 here is CASSSKPGGQAEWTGELFF. The CDR3 bases are TGTGCCAGCAGCTCGAAACCCGGAGGACAGGCGGAGTGGACCGGGGAGCTGTTTTTT. J is TRBJ2-2 and V is TRBV7-9, with 7 bases that match TRBD1. Germline CDR1 reads SEHNR; CDR2 reads FQNEAQ (reference sequence). This CDR3 spans 19 amino acids. V shed 4 bases, J shed 5 bases, and the junction held 19 bases outside the gene matches.

V gene TRBV18 combines with J gene TRBJ2-7, with 8 bases that match TRBD2. Germline CDR1 is KGHSH and CDR2 is LQKENI. With V trimmed by 3 bases and J by 4 bases, 11 bases remained unmatched. The CDR3 runs 16 residues. CDR3 coding DNA: TGTGCCAGCTCACCTCCCCGGGGGGGGATAGGTTACGAGCAGTACTTC. Amino acids: CASSPPRGGIGYEQYF.

This clone was counted ten times or more. The V gene is TRBV28, the J gene TRBJ1-2, with D possibly being TRBD1 (6 bases). CDR1 is MDHEN, CDR2 SYDVKM, per germline. This CDR3 is 14 amino acids long. Trimming left V 2 bases short and J 8 bases short, with 15 bases between. The CDR3 is CASSLETGTAGYTF. DNA for the CDR3: TGTGCCAGCAGTTTAGAAACAGGGACCGCAGGCTACACCTTC.

The J gene is TRBJ2-3, the V gene TRBV27; the match to TRBD2 covers 14 bases. J lost 6 bases, V lost 4 bases, and 3 bases had no gene match. The CDR3 contains 15 residues. The germline CDR1 and CDR2 sequences are MNHEY and SMNVEV (reference sequence). This CDR3 is CASSSGLAGGDTQYF. CDR3 in DNA: TGTGCCAGCAGTTCCGGACTAGCGGGAGGTGATACGCAGTATTTT.

This clone occurred a few times. The J gene is TRBJ2-7, the V gene TRBV3-1 (or the pseudogene TRBV3-2), with TRBD2 matching 10 bases. This CDR3 comprises 13 residues. V was clipped by 1 base and J by 7 bases; unmatched bases: 1. Germline loops: CDR1 LGHDT, CDR2 YNNKEL (reference sequence). The CDR3 bases are TGTGCCAGCAGCCAAGCGGGACTAGCGGAGCAGTACTTC. It translates to CASSQAGLAEQYF.

This chain joins TRBV2 and TRBJ1-1; the D gene is possibly TRBD1 (5 bases). Germline CDR1 and CDR2: SNHLY and FYNNEI. The CDR3 contains 13 residues. The V and J ends lost 7 bases and 0 bases respectively, with 9 bases between them. The CDR3 is CASTTDMNTEAFF. The CDR3 coding sequence is TGTGCCAGCACTACGGACATGAACACTGAAGCTTTCTTT.

This clone was seen more than once but under ten times. This chain joins TRBV10-1 and TRBJ2-7; no clear D gene. Germline values: CDR1 WNHNN, CDR2 SYGVQD (reference sequence). CDR3 length equals 11 residues. Trimming took 4 bases from V and 3 from J, leaving 4 bases between them. The CDR3 bases are TGCGCCAGCAGTGGCGGCTACGAGCAGTACTTC. It specifies CASSGGYEQYF.

J is TRBJ2-3 and V is TRBV19, with D maybe TRBD1 (5 bases). Germline V gene sequence: CDR1 LNHDA, CDR2 SQIVND (reference sequence). This CDR3 region has 15 residues. Trimming cost V 4 bases and J 6 bases, with 17 bases left between them. The CDR3 loop is CASSKFDSHADTQYF. The CDR3 DNA reads as TGTGCCAGTAGTAAGTTTGACAGCCACGCCGATACGCAGTATTTT. The whole variable domain, filled in from reference TRBV19 and TRBJ2-3, reads DGGITQSPKYLFRKEGQNVTLSCEQNLNHDAMYWYRQDPGQGLRLIYYSQIVNDFQKGDIAEGYSVSREKKESFPLTVTSAQKNPTAFYLCASSKFDSHADTQYFGPGTRLTVL.

The J gene is TRBJ2-1, the V gene TRBV4-1; 11 bases align to TRBD1. CDR3 size: 17 residues. Trimming at V came to 5 bases and at J to 3 bases, leaving 9 bases not matched to a gene. Per germline, CDR1 MGHRA and CDR2 YSYEKL. Here the CDR3 reads CASSTKGQGAIYNEQFF. CDR3 bases: TGCGCCAGCAGCACCAAAGGACAGGGGGCTATCTACAATGAGCAGTTCTTC.

As to this clone: It may be a read error: a sequence one base away is much more abundant. V and J are TRBV2 and TRBJ2-7, with D unresolved. Trimming pared 5 bases from V and 0 bases from J, leaving 14 bases between. The CDR3 is 15 amino acids. The germline CDR1 and CDR2 sequences are SNHLY and FYNNEI. CDR3: CASSPSPSPSYEQYF. The CDR3 DNA sequence: TGTGCCAGCAGTCCTTCACCGAGCCCCTCCTACGAGCAGTACTTC.

Ten or more counts support this clone. The chain has TRBV5-8 and TRBJ2-2, with 8 bases matching TRBD2. The germline CDR1 and CDR2 sequences are SGHTS and YDEGEE. The trim removed 4 bases at V and 2 bases at J, leaving 4 bases unmatched. This CDR3 spans 15 amino acids. The CDR3 protein is CASSVTSVNTGELFF. DNA of the CDR3: TGTGCCAGCAGCGTGACTAGCGTAAACACCGGGGAGCTGTTTTTT.

This clone was counted a few times. The chain recombines TRBV5-6 with TRBJ1-6; D uncertain. The germline CDR1 and CDR2 sequences are SGHDT and YYEEEE. V lost 3 bases and J 8 bases, leaving 15 bases between the germline ends. The CDR3 contains 15 residues. The CDR3 loop is CASSSLWAGDSPLHF. The CDR3 DNA reads TGTGCCAGCAGCTCCCTGTGGGCGGGCGATTCACCCCTCCACTTT.

The chain has TRBV6-2 or TRBV6-3 and TRBJ2-1, with D unclear. Per germline, CDR1 MNHEY and CDR2 SVGEGT. V was trimmed by 5 bases and J by 7 bases, leaving 9 bases between them. The CDR3 extends over 12 amino acids. CDR3: CASSITRNEQFF. The CDR3 bases are TGTGCCAGCAGTATAACGAGAAATGAGCAGTTCTTC.

The chain carries TRBV7-6 and TRBJ2-2; TRBD2 is a possible D gene (6 bases). Germline V gives CDR1 SGHVS, CDR2 FNYEAQ. This CDR3 contains 16 residues. Trimming removed 1 base from V and 3 bases from J, with 12 bases in between. CDR3 protein: CASSLGDWRYTGELFF. CDR3 bases: TGTGCCAGCAGCTTAGGGGACTGGCGATACACCGGGGAGCTGTTTTTT.

The chain joins TRBV2 to TRBJ1-1; TRBD1 matches at 7 bases. The CDR3 spans 12 residues. Germline V gene lookup returns CDR1 SNHLY and CDR2 FYNNEI. V was clipped by 4 bases and J by 4 bases; unmatched bases: 0. CDR3 residues: CASSGDSTEAFF. CDR3 bases: TGTGCCAGCAGTGGGGACAGCACTGAAGCTTTCTTT.

The chain carries TRBV6-2 or TRBV6-3 and TRBJ1-5; a possible D gene is TRBD1 (5 bases). The germline V gene has CDR1 MNHEY and CDR2 SVGEGT. The CDR3 runs 15 residues. Trimming cost V 4 bases and J 2 bases, with 12 bases left between them. In nucleotides, the CDR3 is TGTGCCAGCAGTTTGGTCCAGGGCGGCAATCAGCCCCAGCATTTT. It translates to CASSLVQGGNQPQHF.

This clone has only one observation. The sample holds other DNA sequences that translate to the same CDR3. This chain uses TRBV9 with TRBJ2-7; 8 nucleotides match TRBD1. This CDR3 has 14 residues. CDR1 is SGDLS, CDR2 YYNGEE, per germline. J was trimmed by 3 bases and V by 4 bases; bases with no gene match: 6. CDR3 residues: CASSPRTGNYEQYF. CDR3 nucleotides: TGTGCCAGCAGCCCTCGGACAGGGAACTACGAGCAGTACTTC.

The rearrangement links TRBV5-5 to TRBJ2-7; the D gene is possibly TRBD2 (6 bases). V lost 0 bases and J 0 bases, leaving 19 bases between the germline ends. This CDR3 comprises 18 residues. Per the germline V gene, CDR1 is SGHKS and CDR2 is YYEKEE (reference sequence). CDR3 loop: CASSLAAYRGGVSYEQYF. CDR3 DNA: TGTGCCAGCAGCTTGGCGGCTTATCGAGGAGGGGTCTCCTACGAGCAGTACTTC.

V is TRBV4-3 and J is TRBJ2-7, with D tentatively TRBD1 (5 bases). V was trimmed by 4 bases and J by 3 bases, leaving 16 bases between them. The CDR3 is made up of 15 amino acids. Germline lookup yields CDR1 LGHNA and CDR2 YSLEER. CDR3 sequence reads: CASSPKAGRNYEQYF. The CDR3 DNA reads as TGCGCCAGCAGCCCCAAAGCAGGGCGGAACTACGAGCAGTACTTC.

The chain recombines TRBV6-5 with TRBJ1-5, with a tentative D call TRBD1 (6 bases). V was cut by 6 bases and J by 1 base, with 10 bases left in between. Germline CDR1 reads MNHEY; CDR2 reads SVGAGI. The CDR3 totals 14 residues. The CDR3 bases are TGTGCCAGCAGCAGACAGGCAAGCAATCAGCCCCAGCATTTT. Its translation: CASSRQASNQPQHF.

The chain employs TRBV29-1 and TRBJ1-2; 10 bases fit TRBD1. V lost 6 bases, J lost 8 bases, and 9 bases stayed unmatched. The CDR3 extends over 13 amino acids. Germline CDR1 is SQVTM and CDR2 is ANQGSEA. The CDR3 here is CSVLTGGARGYTF. CDR3 DNA sequence: TGCAGCGTGCTGACAGGGGGCGCAAGGGGCTACACCTTC.

This clone was seen repeatedly, ten times or more. The chain recombines TRBV19 with TRBJ1-1; D is unclear. CDR1 and CDR2 (germline): LNHDA, SQIVND (reference sequence). The CDR3 extends over 13 amino acids. V lost 2 bases and J 1 base, leaving 5 bases between the germline ends. The CDR3 nucleotides read TGTGCCAGTAGTATATCAGAGAACACTGAAGCTTTCTTT. Protein product: CASSISENTEAFF.

This clone was seen more than once but under ten times. The J gene is TRBJ2-3, the V gene TRBV11-3, with 10 bases fitting TRBD2. Germline V gene lookup returns CDR1 SGHNT and CDR2 YENEEA. Trimming took 5 bases from V and 2 from J; bases not matched to a gene: 1. This CDR3 region has 14 residues. CDR3 DNA sequence: TGTGCCAGCAGCAGCGGGGGGGCCACAGATACGCAGTATTTT. Translated, it gives CASSSGGATDTQYF.